This T cell receptor (beta chain) was captured in a study of prognosis after radiotherapy for stage I lung cancer. Study summary: Patients were approximately twelve men and more than 5 women aged 53 to 84, median about 70 years. A biologically effective dose of at least 100 Gy came via 3-5 SBRT fractions. Study-level findings and limits: Compared with a median of about 10,000 beforehand, unique TCR clone counts dropped to about 6,200 after stereotactic body radiation therapy.

Using two-round multiplex PCR, the authors amplified TCR beta CDR3 from genomic DNA. Used in first-round PCR were primers specific to each TRBV and TRBJ gene. Using its own MiXCR run on the multiplex PCR reads, TCRdb lists one record per CDR3 protein. The data contain about 11,000 distinct CDR3 sequences, approximately 50% of them singletons. The count of this clonotype is one. The antigen remains undetermined. A junction boundary mismatches the germline segment, possibly from a read error. CDR1 is MRHNA and CDR2 is SNTAGT in the germline V gene. The CDR3 length is 13 residues. This chain uses TRBV6-4 with TRBJ2-2; D may be TRBD2 (5 bases). The sequence was collected from a donor over 45 with non-small cell lung cancer. Here the sequenced sample was PBMCs, taken before or after stereotactic body radiation therapy (not recorded which). The CDR3 sequence is CAISVEGTGELFF. The CDR3 DNA is TGTGCCATCAGTGTTGAGGGCACCGGTGAGCTGTTTTTT.